These 8 T cell receptor beta chains share one sample of origin, sequenced in a study of shared clonotypes between healthy human individuals. The data were produced by immunoSEQ multiplex PCR, yet TCRdb's version contains in-frame clones alone and is incomplete. The sample includes about 380,000 clones, approximately 97% seen only once; the top ten take around 0.29%. Sequencing was carried out using memory CD8+ T cells sorted from blood. The subset denotes: CD45RO+ cells pooled with CCR7-negative TemRA cells. Receptor source: a man aged 25-45 years in good health.

This chain uses TRBV18 with TRBJ2-7; 9 bases are shared with TRBD2. The J segment lost 2 bases and the V segment lost 1 base, leaving 3 bases of the junction unmatched. This CDR3 comprises 15 residues. Per germline, CDR1 KGHSH and CDR2 LQKENI. CDR3 coding DNA: TGTGCCAGCTCACCACGTCCTAGCGGGGCCTACGAGCAGTACTTC. Protein sequence: CASSPRPSGAYEQYF.

The chain couples TRBV27 to TRBJ2-3; D unclear. V lost 3 bases to trimming and J lost 4 bases, with 8 bases between them. This CDR3 region has 13 residues. The germline V gene has CDR1 MNHEY and CDR2 SMNVEV (reference sequence). CDR3 sequence: CASSFTLADTQYF. The CDR3 DNA follows: TGTGCCAGCAGTTTTACTCTTGCAGATACGCAGTATTTT.

V and J are TRBV27 and TRBJ2-7; D is perhaps TRBD1 or TRBD2 (5 bases each). Trimming stripped 5 bases from V and 7 bases from J, with 24 bases between. The length of the CDR3 is 16 residues. From germline, CDR1 is MNHEY and CDR2 SMNVEV (reference sequence). CDR3 DNA sequence: TGTGCCAGCAGTACCCAACCGGGACCCTGGTATAAGGAGCAGTACTTC. This encodes CASSTQPGPWYKEQYF.

J is TRBJ2-3 and V is TRBV5-4; 7 nucleotides line up with TRBD1. This CDR3 region has 14 residues. J gave up 2 bases and V 4 bases, and 4 bases lay outside the gene matches. CDR1 SGHNT and CDR2 YYREEE come from the germline V gene (reference sequence). The DNA of the CDR3 is TGTGCCAGCAGCAACAGGGGATTCACAGATACGCAGTATTTT. Its protein is CASSNRGFTDTQYF.

The genes are TRBV28 and TRBJ2-7, with D possibly being TRBD1 (5 bases). The length of the CDR3 is 18 residues. Germline V lookup: CDR1 MDHEN, CDR2 SYDVKM. The germline V and J ends were trimmed by 7 bases and 0 bases, with 25 bases remaining between them. The CDR3 DNA sequence: TGTGCCAGCATCAAACGAGGACACCGCCTAACGAGCTCCTACGAGCAGTACTTC. It encodes CASIKRGHRLTSSYEQYF.

The chain has TRBV6-5 and TRBJ2-2; D is perhaps TRBD2 (7 bases). The CDR3 is 16 residues long. CDR1 and CDR2 (germline): MNHEY, SVGAGI. The ends were cut back, 2 bases at V and 5 bases at J, with 15 bases in the middle. For the CDR3, the DNA is TGTGCCAGCAGTTACGAAGCGGAGGGGGGGACCGGGGAGCTGTTTTTT. This sequence encodes CASSYEAEGGTGELFF.

This rearrangement joins TRBV5-1 to TRBJ2-1; unclear D gene. Trimming took 0 bases from V and 0 from J, leaving 10 bases between them. This CDR3 has 16 amino acids. The V gene's germline CDR1 is SGHRS and CDR2 YFSETQ. Here the CDR3 DNA reads TGCGCCAGCAGCTTGGATGGCTGGAGCTCCTACAATGAGCAGTTCTTC. Amino acids: CASSLDGWSSYNEQFF.

The chain uses TRBV11-2 and TRBJ2-4; D gene ambiguous. The germline V gene encodes CDR1 SGHAT and CDR2 FQNNGV. Trimming left V 5 bases short and J 8 bases short, with 10 bases between. The CDR3 is 12 amino acids. CDR3 sequence: CASSHEYDIQYF. The CDR3 DNA reads TGTGCCAGCAGCCACGAGTACGACATTCAGTACTTC.